One sample yielded the 8 T cell receptor beta chains listed below, sequenced in a study of blood T cell repertoires in COVID-19. Sequencing used immunoSEQ multiplex PCR; TCRdb keeps in-frame clones, though not all of them. The sample lists approximately 96,000 clones, around nine tenths occurring once. The sequenced material came from peripheral blood. These receptors were taken from a woman over 75 with acute or convalescent COVID-19.

V usage is TRBV9 and J usage is TRBJ1-1; D is uncertain. V was clipped by 0 bases and J by 2 bases, with 5 bases between them. Germline V gives CDR1 SGDLS, CDR2 YYNGEE. This CDR3 contains 13 residues. The chain's CDR3 is CASSVDTNTEAFF. CDR3 coding DNA: TGTGCCAGCAGCGTAGACACCAACACTGAAGCTTTCTTT.

V usage is TRBV2 and J usage is TRBJ1-1; tentatively, D is TRBD1 (5 bases). Trimming left V 10 bases short and J 3 bases short, with 21 bases between. Germline V gene sequence: CDR1 SNHLY, CDR2 FYNNEI. The CDR3 is 15 residues long. The CDR3 DNA reads TGTGCCACCCAACCGGGACTGGGTGAGTACACTGAAGCTTTCTTT. This encodes CATQPGLGEYTEAFF.

This clone was detected only a few times. The chain links TRBV3-1 (or the pseudogene TRBV3-2) to TRBJ1-2; possibly TRBD1 for D (6 bases). The CDR3 runs to 15 residues. Germline V gene lookup returns CDR1 LGHDT and CDR2 YNNKEL (reference sequence). V shed 1 base and J shed 4 bases, with 13 bases lying between them. The CDR3 DNA follows: TGTGCCAGCAGCCAAGTTGGACAGTTTTTCTATGGCTACACCTTC. Translation gives CASSQVGQFFYGYTF.

The rearrangement links TRBV7-3 to TRBJ1-4, with 7 bases aligning to TRBD1. Germline CDR1 SGHTA, CDR2 FQGTGA. This CDR3 is built from 18 residues. After removal of 5 bases from V and 0 bases from J, the junction contained 12 bases not matched to a gene. The CDR3 loop is CASSRRAPQGSTNEKLFF. CDR3 DNA sequence: TGTGCCAGCAGCCGTCGGGCCCCACAGGGGTCAACTAATGAAAAACTGTTTTTT.

The chain joins TRBV28 to TRBJ2-7; 7 bases line up with TRBD2. V dropped 3 bases and J dropped 6; count of bases not matched to a gene: 2. The CDR3 totals 12 residues. Germline assignment: CDR1 MDHEN and CDR2 SYDVKM. Here the CDR3 reads CASSFSGGEQYF. CDR3 coding DNA: TGTGCCAGCAGTTTTTCGGGGGGCGAGCAGTACTTC.

In nucleotides, the CDR3 is TGTGCCAGCAGCTCCGGACAGGGTTATAATTCACCCCTCCACTTT. Protein: CASSSGQGYNSPLHF. The V and J genes are TRBV7-9 and TRBJ1-6, with TRBD1 identical over 8 bases. The V gene end was trimmed by 4 bases and the J gene end by 4 bases; junction bases not matched to a gene: 3. The CDR3 is 15 amino acids. The germline CDR1 and CDR2 sequences are SEHNR and FQNEAQ (reference sequence). Using reference TRBV7-9 and TRBJ1-6 for the parts outside the CDR3, the full variable domain is DTGVSQNPRHKITKRGQNVTFRCDPISEHNRLYWYRQTLGQGPEFLTYFQNEAQLEKSRLLSDRFSAERPKGSFSTLEIQRTEQGDSAMYLCASSSGQGYNSPLHFGNGTRLTVT.

The V gene is TRBV6-2 or TRBV6-3, the J gene TRBJ1-5; no firm D call. The CDR3 runs 15 residues. With 5 bases removed from V and 0 bases from J, the gap between germline ends came to 11 bases. From germline, CDR1 is MNHEY and CDR2 SVGEGT. CDR3 DNA sequence: TGTGCCAGCAGTATCCCGGGGTCTAGCAATCAGCCCCAGCATTTT. It codes for CASSIPGSSNQPQHF.

The count of this clone is one. The chain joins TRBV29-1 to TRBJ2-5; 12 bases align to TRBD2. Trimming took 7 bases from V and 0 from J; bases not matched to a gene: 6. The CDR3 runs 15 residues. Per the germline V gene, CDR1 is SQVTM and CDR2 is ANQGSEA. CDR3 coding DNA: TGCAGCGCCTCGACTAGCGGGGGTAACCAAGAGACCCAGTACTTC. It translates to CSASTSGGNQETQYF.